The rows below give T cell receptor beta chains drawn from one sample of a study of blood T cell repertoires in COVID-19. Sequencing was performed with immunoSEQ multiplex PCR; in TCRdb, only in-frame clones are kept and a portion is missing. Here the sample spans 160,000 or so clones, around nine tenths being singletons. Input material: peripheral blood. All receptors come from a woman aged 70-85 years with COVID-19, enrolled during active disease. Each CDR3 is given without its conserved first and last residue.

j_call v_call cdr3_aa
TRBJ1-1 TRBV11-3 ASSPGKRYRENTEAF
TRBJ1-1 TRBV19 ASSTRHERPATEAF
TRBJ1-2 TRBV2 ASIGRGGASYGYT
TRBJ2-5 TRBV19 ASSIGQGVETQY
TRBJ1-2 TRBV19 ASSSVNYGYT
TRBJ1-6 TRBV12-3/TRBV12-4 ASSFPGSPLH
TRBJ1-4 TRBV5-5 ASSLTGVGEKLF
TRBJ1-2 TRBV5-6 ASSAWSRSYGYT
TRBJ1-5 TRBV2 ASTLWRADQPQH
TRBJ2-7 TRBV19 ASSIGRGDEQY
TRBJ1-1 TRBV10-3 AISEWQNTEAF
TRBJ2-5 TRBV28 ASSFGGAETQY
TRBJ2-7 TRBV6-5 ASSSSGGNPSYEQY
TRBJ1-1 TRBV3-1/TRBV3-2 ASSVAQGFYTEAF
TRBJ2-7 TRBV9 ASSVGQGAYEQY
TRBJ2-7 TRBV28 ASGGRDKTFNEQY
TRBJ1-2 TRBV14 ASSQIRDYGYT
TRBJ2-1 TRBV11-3 ASSLGGGAYNEQF
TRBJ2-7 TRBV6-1 ASSEAGLSSYEQY
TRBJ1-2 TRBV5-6 ASTPITGVGGYT
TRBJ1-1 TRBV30 AWRRQGLNTEAF
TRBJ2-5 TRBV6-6 ASSYGLAGQETQY
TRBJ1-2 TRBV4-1 ASSQTGHGNYGYT
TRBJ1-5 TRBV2 ASSRGTDQPQH
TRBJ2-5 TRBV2 ASSDPHTKDRTSQETQY
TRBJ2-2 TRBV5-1 ASSLLASNTGELF
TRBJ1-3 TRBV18 ASSPTNQGPRGNTIY
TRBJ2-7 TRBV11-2 ASSLGVETYEQY
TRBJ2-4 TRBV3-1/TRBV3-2 ASRGDRQSKNIQY
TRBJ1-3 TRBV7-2 ASSPLGGAAGNTIY
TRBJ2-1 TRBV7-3 ASSPGQGVYNEQF
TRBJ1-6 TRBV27 ASSSLQGANSPLH
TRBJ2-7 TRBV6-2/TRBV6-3 ASSSHRSTPNPEQY
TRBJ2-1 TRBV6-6 ASMPGERGNYNEQF
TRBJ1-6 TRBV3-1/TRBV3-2 ASSPQRGAANNSPLH
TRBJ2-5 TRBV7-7 ASSLVTGGLETQY
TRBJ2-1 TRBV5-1 ASSITSGGAIGEQF
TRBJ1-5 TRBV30 AWSMGTELNQPQH
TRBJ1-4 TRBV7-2 ASSPSYNEKLF
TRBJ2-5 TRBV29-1 SVGLQGGETQY
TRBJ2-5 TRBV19 ASRQGGETQY
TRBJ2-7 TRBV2 ASNGEGLHEQY
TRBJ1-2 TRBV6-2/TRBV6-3 ASSRDSRGYT
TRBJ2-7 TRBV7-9 ASSLGDYSYEQY
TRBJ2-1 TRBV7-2 ASSTPNIYNEQF